The table lists the clone carrying this TCR beta chain with a few counts. Antigen specificity is unknown. This entry is derived from a study of vaccination and CD4 T cells after COVID-19. Germline CDR1 reads SGHTA; CDR2 reads FQGNSA. The CDR3 contains 13 residues. Trimming removed 2 bases from V and 5 bases from J, with 6 bases in between. Sequencing of DNA taken from cultured CD4+ T cells relied on the Oncomine TCR Beta short-read assay. MiXCR, applied by TCRdb to the PCR reads, yields one record per CDR3 protein. This sample has 4,000 or so distinct CDR3 sequences, with about 21% found just once. The treatment was: roughly nine-day PBMC culture with coronavirus spike peptide pools or control peptides (ViraFEST assay). ViraFEST expanded antigen-specific T cells with peptide pools, then sequenced TCRs. The cultures had half their medium swapped for fresh IL-2 medium on days 3 and 7. Following culture for 10 days, CD4+ T cells were isolated by negative selection.

The TCR sequence derives from a human donor who had recovered from COVID-19. The sample was CD4+ T cells from blood, cultured in vitro. The chain uses TRBV7-2 and TRBJ2-2; D uncertain. The DNA for the CDR3 is TGTGCCAGCAGCTTAAAGGCGACCGGGGAGCTGTTTTTT. Encoded protein: CASSLKATGELFF. The whole variable domain, remainder taken from reference TRBV7-2 and TRBJ2-2, is GAGVSQSPSNKVTEKGKDVELRCDPISGHTALYWYRQSLGQGLEFLIYFQGNSAPDKSGLPSDRFSAERTGGSVSTLTIQRTQQEDSAVYLCASSLKATGELFFGEGSRLTVL.